These 23 T cell receptor beta chains share one sample of origin, sequenced in a study of T cells after yellow fever vaccination. From the 5' RACE reads, TCRdb called clonotypes with MiXCR, one entry per CDR3 protein. This table has about 230,000 distinct CDR3 sequences, approximately 6.7% appearing once. Material: CD4+ T cells sorted from PBMCs, obtained on the day of the yellow fever booster vaccination. The receptors come from a man aged 25-45 years who received the YFV17D yellow fever vaccine.

The chain joins TRBV5-1 to TRBJ2-5, with a possible D match to TRBD2 (5 bases). The CDR3 is 14 amino acids. CDR1 and CDR2 from the germline V gene are SGHRS and YFSETQ. V lost 4 bases, J lost 4 bases, and 14 bases lay in between. CDR3 in amino acids: CASSMGSSGETQYF. CDR3 in DNA: TGCGCCAGCAGCATGGGATCGAGCGGAGAGACCCAGTACTTC.

This clonotype has just a few counts. The chain carries TRBV20-1 and TRBJ2-3, with 8 bases that match TRBD1. Germline CDR1 and CDR2: DFQATT and SNEGSKA (reference sequence). The CDR3 is 15 amino acids. V lost 5 bases, J lost 3 bases, and 10 bases stayed unmatched. CDR3 bases: TGCAGTGCTCCCCGACAGGGGAGGATAACAGATACGCAGTATTTT. Encoded protein: CSAPRQGRITDTQYF.

There are many counts of this clonotype. This sequence joins TRBV9 and TRBJ2-1, with 9 bases aligning to TRBD2. The CDR3 covers 16 residues. After removal of 4 bases from V and 5 bases from J, the junction contained 10 bases not matched to a gene. The germline gives CDR1 SGDLS, CDR2 YYNGEE. The CDR3 DNA is TGTGCCAGCAGCCCCCGAGGGGTAGCGGGAGACAATGAGCAGTTCTTC. It codes for CASSPRGVAGDNEQFF.

CDR3 in DNA: TGTGCCAGCAAAAAAAGACAGGGCGGCAATGAGCAGTTCTTC. Residues: CASKKRQGGNEQFF. This chain joins TRBV12-3 or TRBV12-4 and TRBJ2-1; 7 positions agree with TRBD1. The CDR3 is 14 residues long. Trimming removed 7 bases from V and 6 bases from J; junction bases left unmatched: 9.

This clonotype has a handful of counts. The chain joins TRBV6-2 or TRBV6-3 to TRBJ2-5; 12 bases map to TRBD2. There are 17 residues in the CDR3. V dropped 2 bases and J dropped 2; count of bases not matched to a gene: 6. Looked up from germline, CDR1 is MNHEY and CDR2 is SVGEGT. CDR3 region: CASSYRTSGRPQETQYF. CDR3 coding DNA: TGTGCCAGCAGTTACAGAACTAGCGGGAGGCCACAAGAGACCCAGTACTTC.

This chain connects TRBV28 to TRBJ2-7, with D perhaps matching TRBD1 or TRBD2 (5 bases each). The V gene lost 6 bases and the J gene lost 4 bases, with 16 bases spanning the gap. CDR3 length equals 14 residues. Germline CDR1 MDHEN, CDR2 SYDVKM. CDR3 region: CASSRGRDGYEQYF. CDR3 DNA sequence: TGTGCCAGCAGCCGGGGACGCGACGGGTACGAGCAGTACTTC.

In this sample, this clonotype turned up many times. This sequence joins TRBV6-5 and TRBJ2-7; TRBD1 is a possible D gene (7 bases). Trimming removed 4 bases at V and 7 bases at J, with 14 bases between. The CDR3 covers 13 residues. Germline assignment: CDR1 MNHEY and CDR2 SVGAGI. The CDR3 region has the DNA TGTGCCAGCAGTTTCCGACAGGGAGGAGAGCAGTACTTC. Its protein is CASSFRQGGEQYF.

This chain links TRBV7-2 with TRBJ2-2, with 7 bases matching TRBD1. This CDR3 is 13 amino acids long. Per germline, CDR1 SGHTA and CDR2 FQGNSA. V shed 4 bases and J 7 bases; nucleotides not matched to a gene: 3. The CDR3 region has the DNA TGTGCCAGCAGCTCCCGACAGGGCGGGGAGCTGTTTTTT. This encodes CASSSRQGGELFF.

The chain employs TRBV3-1 and TRBJ2-1; 10 bases are shared with TRBD2. CDR1 and CDR2 from the germline V gene are LGHDT and YNNKEL (reference sequence). This CDR3 region has 15 residues. The trim removed 6 bases at V and 13 bases at J, leaving 15 bases unmatched. The CDR3 is CASRSGLAGEGSQFF. For the CDR3, the DNA is TGTGCCAGCAGATCCGGTCTAGCGGGAGAGGGGAGCCAGTTCTTC.

The rearrangement links TRBV4-2 to TRBJ2-2; D possibly matches TRBD1 or TRBD2 (5 bases each). Between the trimmed V and J ends, which lost 4 bases and 4 bases, there was a span of 16 bases. The CDR3 length is 16 residues. Germline loops: CDR1 LGHNA, CDR2 YNFKEQ. The CDR3 spells CASSPRGGLATGELFF. The DNA of the CDR3 is TGTGCCAGCAGCCCAAGGGGCGGGCTAGCCACCGGGGAGCTGTTTTTT.

This chain uses TRBV12-3 or TRBV12-4 with TRBJ2-3; D call uncertain. The CDR3 is 12 residues long. Trimming took off 1 base at V and 7 bases at J, with 6 bases between the two ends. The CDR3 region is CASSLDLYTQYF. The CDR3 DNA follows: TGTGCCAGCAGTTTAGACCTTTATACGCAGTATTTT.

This clonotype was found many times. The V call is TRBV7-9, the J call TRBJ2-1, with TRBD2 identical over 9 bases. V shed 5 bases, J shed 1 base, and the junction held 6 bases outside the gene matches. Germline assignment: CDR1 SEHNR and CDR2 FQNEAQ (reference sequence). The CDR3 contains 16 residues. CDR3 DNA sequence: TGTGCCAGCAGCCGAATAGCGGGAGTTTCCTACAATGAGCAGTTCTTC. Translating gives CASSRIAGVSYNEQFF. The variable domain in full, completed from reference TRBV7-9 and TRBJ2-1, reads DTGVSQNPRHKITKRGQNVTFRCDPISEHNRLYWYRQTLGQGPEFLTYFQNEAQLEKSRLLSDRFSAERPKGSFSTLEIQRTEQGDSAMYLCASSRIAGVSYNEQFFGPGTRLTVL.

This sequence joins TRBV7-2 and TRBJ1-3, with D perhaps matching TRBD1 (6 bases). The germline CDR1 and CDR2 sequences are SGHTA and FQGNSA. The CDR3 consists of 17 residues. V was shortened by 4 bases and J by 4 bases, with 20 bases between the two germline ends. CDR3: CASSSRTVLGTGNTIYF. The CDR3 region has the DNA TGTGCCAGCAGCTCCCGGACAGTTTTGGGGACGGGAAACACCATATATTTT.

A few counts support this clonotype. Germline is not matched at one junction end, which may reflect a read error. The chain is built from TRBV7-9 and TRBJ2-7, with 9 positions matching TRBD1. This CDR3 has 13 residues. Germline CDR1 is SEHNR and CDR2 is FQNEAQ (reference sequence). The CDR3 sequence is CASSLSGTGKSDF. In DNA, the CDR3 is TGTGCCAGCAGCCTGTCCGGGACAGGGAAGTCGGACTTC. The whole variable domain, filled in from reference TRBV7-9 and TRBJ2-7, reads DTGVSQNPRHKITKRGQNVTFRCDPISEHNRLYWYRQTLGQGPEFLTYFQNEAQLEKSRLLSDRFSAERPKGSFSTLEIQRTEQGDSAMYLCASSLSGTGKSDFGPGTRLTVT.

This clonotype was seen more than once but under ten times. This chain uses TRBV20-1 with TRBJ1-5; D possibly corresponds to TRBD1 (5 bases). The CDR3 consists of 15 residues. Germline CDR1 reads DFQATT; CDR2 reads SNEGSKA (reference sequence). Trimming pared 6 bases from V and 3 bases from J, leaving 18 bases between. The CDR3 region is CSAPTGQAPNQPQHF. The CDR3 region has the DNA TGCAGTGCCCCAACAGGTCAGGCCCCCAATCAGCCCCAGCATTTT.

There are a few counts of this clonotype. The CDR3 coding sequence is TGCAGTGCCACGACAGGGGTGGCGGATAGGGAGCAGTACTTC. Encoded protein: CSATTGVADREQYF. This sequence joins TRBV20-1 and TRBJ2-7; 8 nucleotides match TRBD1. J was trimmed by 7 bases and V by 6 bases; bases with no gene match: 14. This CDR3 comprises 14 residues. Germline CDR1 and CDR2: DFQATT and SNEGSKA (reference sequence).

This clonotype came up many times. The chain uses TRBV7-6 and TRBJ2-5; 7 nucleotides agree with TRBD2. Germline CDR1 SGHVS, CDR2 FNYEAQ. V shed 3 bases and J 1 base; nucleotides not matched to a gene: 11. The CDR3 is made up of 17 amino acids. CDR3 nucleotides: TGTGCCAGCAGCTTCGGCGGACTAGTCGGGAGCCAAGAGACCCAGTACTTC. As protein: CASSFGGLVGSQETQYF. Full variable domain (outside the CDR3, taken from reference TRBV7-6 and TRBJ2-5): GAGVSQSPRYKVTKRGQDVALRCDPISGHVSLYWYRQALGQGPEFLTYFNYEAQQDKSGLPNDRFSAERPEGSISTLTIQRTEQRDSAMYRCASSFGGLVGSQETQYFGPGTRLLVL.

This clonotype appeared a few times. The chain joins TRBV7-9 to TRBJ1-5, with D possibly being TRBD1 (5 bases). The CDR3 runs 16 residues. V gave up 1 base and J gave up 9 bases, with 19 bases separating them. Germline V gene sequence: CDR1 SEHNR, CDR2 FQNEAQ (reference sequence). The DNA of the CDR3 is TGTGCCAGCAGCTTAGACGGGTCAGGGAGGTTTGGGCCCCAGCATTTT. As protein: CASSLDGSGRFGPQHF.

This clonotype was seen many times. The chain uses TRBV5-1 and TRBJ2-5, with D perhaps matching TRBD1 (6 bases). The CDR3 loop spans 13 amino acids. Germline V lookup: CDR1 SGHRS, CDR2 YFSETQ. V was pared by 5 bases and J by 2 bases, with 10 bases between. CDR3 sequence (DNA): TGCGCCAGCAGGTCCGGGACACAAGAGACCCAGTACTTC. It encodes CASRSGTQETQYF.

This rearrangement joins TRBV6-5 to TRBJ2-2, with TRBD2 matching over 10 bases. CDR3 length equals 17 residues. The V gene's germline CDR1 is MNHEY and CDR2 SVGAGI. V was pared by 0 bases and J by 5 bases, with 6 bases of the junction left unmatched. The chain's CDR3 is CASSYSKREGVTGELFF. DNA of the CDR3: TGTGCCAGCAGTTACTCCAAGCGGGAGGGGGTAACCGGGGAGCTGTTTTTT.

This clonotype was picked up a small number of times. The genes are TRBV27 and TRBJ1-5; a possible D gene is TRBD1 (5 bases). CDR3 length equals 16 residues. The germline V gene has CDR1 MNHEY and CDR2 SMNVEV (reference sequence). Trimming removed 6 bases from V and 3 bases from J, with 18 bases in between. The CDR3 nucleotides are TGTGCCAGCAGGGTCGTGGGGCGGGCCTTCAATCAGCCCCAGCATTTT. Its translation: CASRVVGRAFNQPQHF.

In this sample, this clonotype turned up many times. The gene calls are TRBV5-6 and TRBJ2-7; D assignment may be TRBD1 or TRBD2 (6 bases each). Trimming removed 2 bases from V and 3 bases from J, with 12 bases in between. The CDR3 runs 14 residues. Per the germline V gene, CDR1 is SGHDT and CDR2 is YYEEEE. CDR3 region: CASSLGGTNYEQYF. CDR3 nucleotides: TGTGCCAGCAGCTTAGGCGGGACAAACTACGAGCAGTACTTC.

The chain has TRBV27 and TRBJ1-4; a possible D gene is TRBD1 (5 bases). V lost 6 bases and J lost 1, with 12 bases in between. This CDR3 has 15 amino acids. In germline, CDR1 is MNHEY, CDR2 SMNVEV (reference sequence). Here the CDR3 reads CASSPARGTNEKLFF. The CDR3 DNA reads TGTGCCAGCAGCCCCGCGAGGGGAACTAATGAAAAACTGTTTTTT.